Listed below are T cell receptor beta chains from one sample, sequenced in a study of T cells in Graves' hyperthyroidism and ophthalmopathy. One entry per CDR3 protein, called by TCRdb with MiXCR from the multiplex PCR reads. The table records 220,000 or so distinct CDR3 sequences, approximately 16% of them present only once. Sequencing used blood. The receptors were sampled from a woman in her late teens or twenties with Graves' ophthalmopathy. CDR3s include the opening cysteine and the closing phenylalanine or tryptophan. The D gene is left open where the match is weak. Rows may omit the clone size; those that give it use once, few, many or a size class.

D,size,V,length,CDR3
TRBD2,many,TRBV6-2/TRBV6-3,16,CASSYSLAGAYNEQFF
-,-,TRBV7-9,14,CASSPGTLLRGYTF
-,many,TRBV2,11,CASSVRETQYF
TRBD2,many,TRBV15,19,CATSALPIPGLVWSDTQYF
TRBD1,once,TRBV10-3,14,CAISETGDHSPLHF
TRBD1,many,TRBV6-1,14,CASRATGVGTEAFF
TRBD2,-,TRBV6-1,17,CASTRLAGETDIYEQYF
TRBD1,many,TRBV12-3/TRBV12-4,14,CASSWDRASGELFF
TRBD2,many,TRBV6-2/TRBV6-3,19,CASSSPRGTSGTISYEQYF
-,many,TRBV7-9,13,CASSLDPGYGYTF
TRBD1,-,TRBV6-2/TRBV6-3,15,CASSRGQTFPEGYTF
-,many,TRBV28,16,CASRLTGTKSSYEQYF
-,many,TRBV6-1,14,CASSLIRTAGELFF
-,many,TRBV2,14,CASSEITGVTEAFF
-,many,TRBV6-1,13,CASSPTTNYGYTF
TRBD2,-,TRBV30,16,CAWSIRTSGREETQYF
-,many,TRBV4-1,14,CASSQDGSSGTQYF
-,many,TRBV20-1,14,CSAISGTSGNTIYF
-,-,TRBV13,18,CAGSLGLGTIATNEKLFF
-,many,TRBV20-1,12,CSASSGYYEQYF
TRBD1,many,TRBV2,15,CASRGQGATYNEQFF
TRBD1,many,TRBV7-8,14,CASSLQGGVAEAFF
-,-,TRBV20-1,13,CSARGGSDNEQFF
-,many,TRBV7-2,19,CASSLVGPGMSSYNSPLHF
-,many,TRBV7-2,16,CASSYQIGTPQETQYF
-,many,TRBV20-1,16,CSASSTDIQRRYEQFF
TRBD2,many,TRBV13,16,CASSFQTSGGTGELFF
TRBD1,many,TRBV6-6,16,CASSYQSGTGGNEQFF
-,many,TRBV10-3,13,CAIKPGPNSPLHF
-,many,TRBV20-1,15,CSANPLTVTQETQYF
TRBD1,many,TRBV29-1,12,CSAGQGGTEAFF
-,few,TRBV5-5,14,CASSLSPPPRGYTF
TRBD1,many,TRBV5-4,14,CASSIVLQGGEQYF
-,many,TRBV13,15,CASSFKGGGNYGYTF
TRBD1,many,TRBV20-1,15,CSARAGRTGYNEQFF
TRBD1,-,TRBV3-1,15,CASSLNRGTGNTIYF
TRBD2,-,TRBV7-6,18,CASSMSPGLAGAGYEQYF
-,many,TRBV15,14,CATSTQKMNTEAFF
TRBD2,many,TRBV20-1,11,CSASTGREQFF
TRBD1,many,TRBV5-1,14,CASSLGQGWDGYTF
TRBD2,few,TRBV14,17,CASSQGLAGGPFGELFF
-,many,TRBV28,13,CASSSRNTDTQYF
TRBD1,few,TRBV4-1,16,CASSQPRSRGNYGYTF
-,-,TRBV12-3/TRBV12-4,14,CASSYSHSNYGYTF
-,many,TRBV11-1,14,CASVGRIGSGEQFF
-,many,TRBV18,14,CASSPGPGANVLTF
-,many,TRBV11-2,16,CASRDLLAGLADTQYF
TRBD1,-,TRBV28,17,CASSSLGTGWMNTEAFF
TRBD1,-,TRBV7-6,14,CANSSTGTGETQYF
-,many,TRBV12-3/TRBV12-4,18,CASSFDSSFYSGANVLTF
-,-,TRBV6-1,14,CASSLGQNTDTQYF
-,many,TRBV18,16,CASSPQGSVAKYGYTF
TRBD1,many,TRBV28,16,CASRPRDSSYNSPLHF